This T cell receptor beta chain was identified in a study of T cell responses to AZD1222 COVID-19 vaccine. As regards this clone: Its antigen is still unknown. This sample also contains other DNA sequences that code for the same CDR3.

The data were produced by immunoSEQ multiplex PCR, yet TCRdb's version contains in-frame clones alone and is incomplete. The sample records roughly 140,000 clones, roughly 88% being singletons. The V gene lost 1 base and the J gene lost 0 bases, with 7 bases spanning the gap. The germline V gene has CDR1 LGHDT and CDR2 YNNKEL (reference sequence). The CDR3 has 14 residues. Study-wide points: With dominance at 160-218 and 743-854, vaccine-associated CD4 TCRs spanned spike. Seropositive at baseline were only six AZD1222 recipients. After the peak T cell response, and only then, were repertoires sampled. Within unmutated variant regions lay the reported targets of nearly half of spike-specific TCRs.

This sequence joins TRBV3-1 (or the pseudogene TRBV3-2) and TRBJ2-7; no clear D. The receptor's source is an adult in good health. This specimen consisted of peripheral blood, obtained on day 0 of AZD1222 vaccination. The CDR3 bases are TGTGCCAGCAGCCAAGGGGCAAACTCCTACGAGCAGTACTTC. Translation gives CASSQGANSYEQYF.